The 26 T cell receptor beta chains below come from one sample, sequenced in a study of blood T cell repertoires in COVID-19. Sequencing used immunoSEQ multiplex PCR; TCRdb keeps in-frame clones, though not all of them. Here the sample spans about 300,000 clones, roughly 88% being singletons. Sequenced material: peripheral blood. All receptors come from a woman aged 50 to 65 with acute or convalescent COVID-19.

This clone was detected once. V is TRBV7-9 and J is TRBJ2-7; the match to TRBD1 covers 9 bases. The CDR3 spans 16 residues. After removal of 4 bases from V and 1 base from J, the junction contained 8 bases not matched to a gene. CDR1 and CDR2 from the germline V gene are SEHNR and FQNEAQ (reference sequence). CDR3 loop: CASSSGQGRLSYEQYF. The DNA for the CDR3 is TGTGCCAGCAGCTCAGGACAGGGGCGCCTTTCCTACGAGCAGTACTTC.

This clone was seen a handful of times. V and J are TRBV6-4 and TRBJ1-5; D call uncertain. The V and J ends lost 5 bases and 7 bases respectively, with 15 bases between them. CDR3 length: 14 amino acids. Germline lookup yields CDR1 MRHNA and CDR2 SNTAGT. In DNA form, the CDR3 reads TGTGCCAGCAGTATTGACGGGTTCCGGCAGCCCCAGCATTTT. Its protein product is CASSIDGFRQPQHF.

For this clone: The same CDR3 is also encoded by other DNA sequences in this sample. The chain is built from TRBV24-1 and TRBJ2-3, with a weak D call TRBD2 (6 bases). V was clipped by 7 bases and J by 4 bases, with 8 bases between them. The CDR3 length is 12 residues. Germline V gene lookup returns CDR1 KGHDR and CDR2 SFDVKD. The CDR3 nucleotides read TGTGCCACCAGGGGAGGCGCAGATACGCAGTATTTT. It codes for CATRGGADTQYF.

The V gene is TRBV21-1, the J gene TRBJ2-1; the table's D call TRBD2 went unverified against the DNA. TRBV21-1 is reported as a pseudogene. CDR3 length: 12 amino acids. The chain's CDR3 is CASDGSYNEQFF. Written as DNA, the CDR3 is TGTGCCAGCGACGGGTCCTACAATGAGCAGTTCTTC.

The chain is built from TRBV7-3 and TRBJ2-3; D may be TRBD2 (6 bases). Trimming left V 5 bases short and J 0 bases short, with 15 bases between. The CDR3 totals 16 residues. Germline values: CDR1 SGHTA, CDR2 FQGTGA. The CDR3 reads CASSRAGGPSTDTQYF. The CDR3 DNA is TGTGCCAGCAGCCGAGCCGGGGGACCTAGCACAGATACGCAGTATTTT.

The chain has TRBV4-1 and TRBJ2-7; 11 positions agree with TRBD2. CDR3 length: 15 amino acids. Germline V gene lookup returns CDR1 MGHRA and CDR2 YSYEKL. Trimming removed 4 bases from V and 2 bases from J; junction bases left unmatched: 4. CDR3 in DNA: TGCGCCAGCAGCCCAGGACTAGCGGGTACCTACGAGCAGTACTTC. Protein sequence: CASSPGLAGTYEQYF.

About this clone itself: This sample includes further DNA sequences coding for the same CDR3. This chain links TRBV28 with TRBJ2-3, with 9 bases identical to TRBD2. The CDR3 runs to 14 residues. The germline V gene encodes CDR1 MDHEN and CDR2 SYDVKM. The V and J ends lost 6 bases and 1 base, in that order; junction bases with no gene match: 2. The CDR3 here is CASSLAGGTDTQYF. The CDR3 DNA follows: TGTGCCAGCAGCTTAGCGGGGGGCACAGATACGCAGTATTTT.

This clone was counted only a few times. This chain joins TRBV9 and TRBJ1-1; 7 bases line up with TRBD1. This CDR3 is built from 16 residues. CDR1 is SGDLS, CDR2 YYNGEE, per germline. V lost 4 bases and J lost 7; bases outside the gene matches: 16. The CDR3 sequence: CASSSPQGGGPREAFF. CDR3 nucleotides: TGTGCCAGCAGCTCCCCTCAAGGAGGGGGCCCTCGTGAAGCTTTCTTT.

The rearrangement joins TRBV5-1 to TRBJ2-7, with 7 bases aligning to TRBD1. Germline V gene lookup returns CDR1 SGHRS and CDR2 YFSETQ. The ends lost 2 bases at V and 5 bases at J; junction bases unmatched: 4. This CDR3 comprises 13 residues. DNA for the CDR3: TGCGCCAGCAGCTTAACAGGGGCGAACGAGCAGTACTTC. It translates to CASSLTGANEQYF.

The gene calls are TRBV7-6 and TRBJ2-3; D call uncertain. The V gene's germline CDR1 is SGHVS and CDR2 FNYEAQ. Trimming left V 6 bases short and J 0 bases short, with 13 bases between. The CDR3 contains 15 residues. The CDR3 is CASSPLRPSTDTQYF. CDR3 nucleotide sequence: TGTGCCAGCAGTCCACTCCGTCCTAGCACAGATACGCAGTATTTT.

CDR3 nucleotide sequence: TGTGCCAGTAGTTCCCCAAATTCAGCAGGGACTAGTGCCAATGAGCAGTTCTTC. Protein product: CASSSPNSAGTSANEQFF. This chain uses TRBV19 with TRBJ2-1; 8 nucleotides align to TRBD2. Trimming at V came to 5 bases and at J to 6 bases, leaving 18 bases not matched to a gene. This CDR3 has 18 residues. Germline V CDR1 and CDR2: LNHDA, SQIVND (reference sequence). The full variable domain, completed using reference TRBV19 and TRBJ2-1, is DGGITQSPKYLFRKEGQNVTLSCEQNLNHDAMYWYRQDPGQGLRLIYYSQIVNDFQKGDIAEGYSVSREKKESFPLTVTSAQKNPTAFYLCASSSPNSAGTSANEQFFGPGTRLTVL.

This clone was detected only once. The V and J genes are TRBV3-1 (or the pseudogene TRBV3-2) and TRBJ1-4; a possible D gene is TRBD1 (6 bases). The germline V gene has CDR1 LGHDT and CDR2 YNNKEL (reference sequence). This CDR3 is built from 15 residues. The V end lost 3 bases, the J end lost 4 bases, and 12 bases lay between the germline ends. CDR3 loop: CASSHWTANNEKLFF. CDR3 DNA: TGTGCCAGCAGCCACTGGACAGCGAATAATGAAAAACTGTTTTTT.

This clone was recorded only once. The J gene is TRBJ2-5, the V gene TRBV20-1; D is perhaps TRBD2 (5 bases). The CDR3 contains 11 residues. CDR1 is DFQATT and CDR2 is SNEGSKA in the germline V gene (reference sequence). V was pared by 3 bases and J by 5 bases, with 7 bases between. Written as DNA, the CDR3 is TGCAGTGCTAGGAGGGCGGAGACCCAGTACTTC. Residues: CSARRAETQYF.

The V call is TRBV28, the J call TRBJ2-7; 8 nucleotides match TRBD2. Trimming cost V 2 bases and J 2 bases; bases outside gene matches: 2. CDR1 is MDHEN and CDR2 is SYDVKM in the germline V gene. This CDR3 is built from 14 residues. The CDR3 coding sequence is TGTGCCAGCAGTTTACGGGGGGGCACCTACGAGCAGTACTTC. Protein sequence: CASSLRGGTYEQYF.

The rearrangement uses TRBV6-5 and TRBJ1-1, with TRBD1 as a possible D gene (5 bases). Trimming removed 6 bases at V and 13 bases at J, with 18 bases between. The CDR3 extends over 12 amino acids. Germline CDR1 and CDR2: MNHEY and SVGAGI. The CDR3: CASRSGPGVGFF. The CDR3, as DNA: TGTGCCAGCAGGTCGGGTCCGGGGGTTGGTTTCTTT.

In nucleotides, the CDR3 is TGCGCCAGCAGCCAAGAGGCAATGAACACTGAAGCTTTCTTT. Amino acid sequence: CASSQEAMNTEAFF. V is TRBV4-3 and J is TRBJ1-1, with D unresolved. The V gene lost 0 bases and the J gene lost 0 bases, with 5 bases spanning the gap. This CDR3 comprises 14 residues. Germline CDR1 reads LGHNA; CDR2 reads YSLEER.

V gene TRBV6-5 combines with J gene TRBJ2-3, with D possibly TRBD1 on 5 matching bases. CDR3 length: 14 amino acids. Germline CDR1 MNHEY, CDR2 SVGAGI. V lost 5 bases to trimming and J lost 1 base, with 10 bases between them. The CDR3 region has the DNA TGTGCCAGCAGTAATGTAGGGGGCACAGATACGCAGTATTTT. This gives the protein CASSNVGGTDTQYF.

This clone appeared once. This chain uses TRBV7-9 with TRBJ2-1; 10 bases map to TRBD1. V was clipped by 4 bases and J by 6 bases; unmatched bases: 6. The CDR3 contains 15 residues. Germline CDR1 is SEHNR and CDR2 is FQNEAQ (reference sequence). CDR3 residues: CASSSRDRGLNEQFF. The CDR3 DNA reads TGTGCCAGCAGCTCCCGGGACAGGGGTCTCAATGAGCAGTTCTTC.

This clone was detected once. This chain joins TRBV15 and TRBJ1-2; possibly TRBD1 for D (6 bases). From germline, CDR1 is LNHNV and CDR2 YYDKDF (reference sequence). This CDR3 has 17 residues. V was cut by 0 bases and J by 3 bases, with 17 bases left in between. The DNA for the CDR3 is TGTGCCACCAGCAGAGATTCTTTACGAGGGGGGGACTATGGCTACACCTTC. It yields the protein CATSRDSLRGGDYGYTF.

This clone was observed a single time. The chain carries TRBV21-1 and TRBJ2-4; the tabulated D call, TRBD1, remains unverified against the DNA. TRBV21-1 is shown as a pseudogene. The CDR3 runs to 14 residues. This CDR3 is CASSKAGAWDIQYF. Written as DNA, the CDR3 is TGTGCCAGCAGCAAAGCAGGGGCCTGGGACATTCAGTACTTC.

The chain carries TRBV10-3 and TRBJ2-7, with 8 bases aligning to TRBD2. The junction had 10 bases not matched to a gene; V was cut back by 9 bases and J by 3 bases. The germline gives CDR1 ENHRY, CDR2 SYGVKD. The CDR3 loop spans 14 amino acids. The CDR3 is CAIAGGLAGYEQYF. The CDR3 DNA reads as TGTGCCATAGCCGGCGGACTAGCAGGCTACGAGCAGTACTTC.

This chain connects TRBV7-2 to TRBJ2-5; the D is unclear. Germline CDR1 and CDR2: SGHTA and FQGNSA. CDR3 size: 13 residues. V was clipped by 1 base and J by 5 bases, with 8 bases between them. As DNA, the CDR3 is TGTGCCAGCAGCTTAGGCCGTCGGGAGACCCAGTACTTC. Encoded protein: CASSLGRRETQYF.

V is TRBV5-1 and J is TRBJ1-1; D remains ambiguous. Looked up from germline, CDR1 is SGHRS and CDR2 is YFSETQ. CDR3 length equals 13 residues. V shed 0 bases and J shed 6 bases, with 9 bases lying between them. CDR3 loop: CASSLGPGAEAFF. CDR3 coding DNA: TGCGCCAGCAGCTTGGGGCCCGGGGCTGAAGCTTTCTTT.

A single count supports this clone. The chain recombines TRBV5-1 with TRBJ2-2; D is unclear. The ends were cut back, 2 bases at V and 2 bases at J, with 10 bases in the middle. The germline V gene encodes CDR1 SGHRS and CDR2 YFSETQ. The CDR3 extends over 15 amino acids. The DNA of the CDR3 is TGCGCCAGCAGCTTATTCACATCCAACACCGGGGAGCTGTTTTTT. This gives the protein CASSLFTSNTGELFF.

This clone was recorded a few times. The rearrangement uses TRBV10-3 and TRBJ1-2; 7 bases are shared with TRBD1. Germline V gene data show CDR1 as ENHRY and CDR2 as SYGVKD. The CDR3 runs 13 residues. V was pared by 7 bases and J by 5 bases, with 7 bases of the junction left unmatched. The CDR3, as DNA: TGTGCCATCACCGAAGGGGGCTTATATGGCTACACCTTC. Protein product: CAITEGGLYGYTF.

The CDR3 here is CAWTNVNSGANVLTF. As DNA, the CDR3 is TGTGCCTGGACTAACGTGAACTCTGGGGCCAACGTCCTGACTTTC. The rearrangement joins TRBV30 to TRBJ2-6; D gene uncertain. CDR1 GTSNPN and CDR2 SVGIG come from the germline V gene (reference sequence). The CDR3 contains 15 residues. Trimming removed 4 bases at V and 0 bases at J, with 10 bases between.